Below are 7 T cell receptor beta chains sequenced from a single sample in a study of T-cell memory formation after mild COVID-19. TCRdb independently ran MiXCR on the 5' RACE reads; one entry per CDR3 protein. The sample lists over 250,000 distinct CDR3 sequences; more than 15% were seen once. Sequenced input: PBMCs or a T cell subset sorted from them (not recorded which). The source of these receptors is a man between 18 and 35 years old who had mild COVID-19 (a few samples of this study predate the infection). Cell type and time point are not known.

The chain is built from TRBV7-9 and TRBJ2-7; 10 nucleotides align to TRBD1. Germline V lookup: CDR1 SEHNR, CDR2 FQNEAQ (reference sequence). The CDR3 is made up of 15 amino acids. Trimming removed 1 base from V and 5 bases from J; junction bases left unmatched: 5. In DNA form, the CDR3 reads TGTGCCAGCAGCTTAGGTCAGACAGGGGGCGACGAGCAGTACGTC. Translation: CASSLGQTGGDEQYV.

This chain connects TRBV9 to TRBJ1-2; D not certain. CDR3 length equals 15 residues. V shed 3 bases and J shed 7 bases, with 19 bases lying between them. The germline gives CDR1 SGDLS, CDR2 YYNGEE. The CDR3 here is CASSDPRTGTVGYTF. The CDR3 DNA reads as TGTGCCAGCAGCGACCCCAGGACGGGTACGGTTGGCTACACCTTC.

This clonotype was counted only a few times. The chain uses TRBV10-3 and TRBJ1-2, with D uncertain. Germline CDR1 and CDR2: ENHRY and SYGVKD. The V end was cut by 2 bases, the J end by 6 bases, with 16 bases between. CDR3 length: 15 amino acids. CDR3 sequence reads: CAISEARGWGHGYTF. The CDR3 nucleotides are TGTGCCATCAGTGAGGCGCGGGGTTGGGGTCATGGCTACACCTTC.

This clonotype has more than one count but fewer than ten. The CDR3 DNA follows: TGTGCCACCAGCAGACATAGCAATGAGCAGTTCTTC. This codes for CATSRHSNEQFF. The rearrangement uses TRBV15 and TRBJ2-1; D gene uncertain. This CDR3 spans 12 amino acids. Between the trimmed V and J ends, which lost 2 bases and 6 bases, there was a span of 5 bases. Germline loops: CDR1 LNHNV, CDR2 YYDKDF (reference sequence).

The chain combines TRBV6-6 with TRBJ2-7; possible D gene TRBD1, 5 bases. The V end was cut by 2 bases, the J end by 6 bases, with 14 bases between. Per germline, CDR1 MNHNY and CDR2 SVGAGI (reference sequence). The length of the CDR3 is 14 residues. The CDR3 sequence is CASSYVEAGSEQYV. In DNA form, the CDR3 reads TGTGCCAGCAGTTACGTCGAGGCAGGGTCCGAGCAGTACGTC.

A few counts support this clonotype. In DNA, the CDR3 is TGCAGTGCTAGAACCGGACGGGGAAACTATGGCTACACCTTC. It codes for CSARTGRGNYGYTF. The chain links TRBV20-1 to TRBJ1-2; D remains unclear. There are 14 residues in the CDR3. Germline CDR1 DFQATT, CDR2 SNEGSKA (reference sequence). V shed 2 bases and J shed 2 bases, with 12 bases lying between them.

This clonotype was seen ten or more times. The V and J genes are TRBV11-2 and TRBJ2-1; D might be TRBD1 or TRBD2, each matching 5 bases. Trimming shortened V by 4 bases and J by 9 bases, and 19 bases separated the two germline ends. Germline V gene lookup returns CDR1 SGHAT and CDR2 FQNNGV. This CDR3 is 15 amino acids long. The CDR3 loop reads CASSSRDVGLVEQFF. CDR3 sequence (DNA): TGTGCCAGCAGCTCCCGGGACGTTGGGCTGGTTGAGCAGTTCTTC.